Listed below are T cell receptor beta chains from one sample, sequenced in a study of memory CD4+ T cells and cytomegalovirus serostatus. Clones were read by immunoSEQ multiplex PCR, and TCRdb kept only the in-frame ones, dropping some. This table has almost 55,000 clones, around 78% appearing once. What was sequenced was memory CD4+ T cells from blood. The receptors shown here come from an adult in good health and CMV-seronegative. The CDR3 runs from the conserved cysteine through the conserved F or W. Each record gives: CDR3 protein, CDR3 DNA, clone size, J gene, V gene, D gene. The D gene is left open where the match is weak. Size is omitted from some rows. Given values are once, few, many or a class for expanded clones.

CDR3aa: CASRTSLYARRSYGYTF; CDR3nt: TGTGCCAGCAGAACGAGTCTCTACGCACGCCGGAGCTATGGCTACACCTTC; abundance: .; j_gene: TRBJ1-2; v_gene: TRBV28; d_gene: .
CDR3aa: CASSEKGAYNRPTEAFF; CDR3nt: TGTGCCAGCAGCGAAAAGGGGGCCTATAACCGGCCCACTGAAGCTTTCTTT; abundance: .; j_gene: TRBJ1-1; v_gene: TRBV11-2; d_gene: TRBD1
CDR3aa: CASSYMGRWDGYTF; CDR3nt: TGTGCCAGCAGTTACATGGGGAGGTGGGATGGCTACACCTTC; abundance: once; j_gene: TRBJ1-2; v_gene: TRBV6-5; d_gene: .
CDR3aa: CAISSAANTEAFF; CDR3nt: TGTGCCATCAGCTCTGCAGCGAACACTGAAGCTTTCTTT; abundance: few; j_gene: TRBJ1-1; v_gene: TRBV10-3; d_gene: .
CDR3aa: CARTGTAVTSGSTNEQFF; CDR3nt: TGTGCCAGAACCGGGACAGCAGTTACTAGCGGGAGCACCAATGAGCAGTTCTTC; abundance: .; j_gene: TRBJ2-1; v_gene: TRBV2; d_gene: TRBD2
CDR3aa: CASCCPGGASGLSEQYF; CDR3nt: TGTGCCAGTTGCTGTCCCGGGGGGGCGTCAGGTTTGTCCGAGCAGTACTTC; abundance: once; j_gene: TRBJ2-7; v_gene: TRBV19; d_gene: TRBD2
CDR3aa: CASSQVHDYGYTF; CDR3nt: TGCGCCAGCAGCCAAGTGCACGACTATGGCTACACCTTC; abundance: once; j_gene: TRBJ1-2; v_gene: TRBV4-3; d_gene: .
CDR3aa: CASSGPSGTGYGYTF; CDR3nt: TGTGCCAGCAGCGGCCCTTCCGGGACAGGATATGGCTACACCTTC; abundance: .; j_gene: TRBJ1-2; v_gene: TRBV6-1; d_gene: TRBD1
CDR3aa: CAISDGGARQPQHF; CDR3nt: TGTGCCATCAGTGACGGAGGGGCAAGGCAGCCCCAGCATTTT; abundance: few; j_gene: TRBJ1-5; v_gene: TRBV10-3; d_gene: .
CDR3aa: CASSQGPLGHGYTF; CDR3nt: TGTGCCAGCAGCCAAGGACCCCTTGGACATGGCTACACCTTC; abundance: .; j_gene: TRBJ1-2; v_gene: TRBV4-2; d_gene: .
CDR3aa: CAHRGAMEETQYF; CDR3nt: TGTGCCCACAGAGGGGCTATGGAAGAGACCCAGTACTTC; abundance: .; j_gene: TRBJ2-5; v_gene: TRBV6-1; d_gene: .
CDR3aa: CASGRTGAGYGYTF; CDR3nt: TGTGCCAGCGGGCGGACAGGGGCCGGCTATGGCTACACCTTC; abundance: once; j_gene: TRBJ1-2; v_gene: TRBV2; d_gene: TRBD1
CDR3aa: CASSFAGQGANEQYF; CDR3nt: TGTGCCAGCAGCTTCGCGGGACAGGGAGCCAACGAGCAGTACTTC; abundance: .; j_gene: TRBJ2-7; v_gene: TRBV5-5; d_gene: TRBD1
CDR3aa: CASSQDLGTSHIDEQFF; CDR3nt: TGCGCCAGCAGCCAAGATTTGGGGACTAGTCATATCGATGAGCAGTTCTTC; abundance: .; j_gene: TRBJ2-1; v_gene: TRBV4-3; d_gene: TRBD2
CDR3aa: CASESQGNSPLHF; CDR3nt: TGTGCCAGCGAGTCCCAGGGGAATTCACCCCTCCACTTT; abundance: .; j_gene: TRBJ1-6; v_gene: TRBV19; d_gene: .
CDR3aa: CASSRQGSVYEQYF; CDR3nt: TGTGCCAGCAGCAGACAGGGGTCCGTCTACGAGCAGTACTTC; abundance: .; j_gene: TRBJ2-7; v_gene: TRBV25-1; d_gene: TRBD1
CDR3aa: CASSVGTGAYEQYF; CDR3nt: TGTGCCAGCAGTGTAGGGACAGGGGCCTACGAGCAGTACTTC; abundance: .; j_gene: TRBJ2-7; v_gene: TRBV2; d_gene: TRBD1
CDR3aa: CASSPHRGLKTDTQYF; CDR3nt: TGTGCCAGCAGTCCCCACCGGGGTTTGAAAACAGATACGCAGTATTTT; abundance: once; j_gene: TRBJ2-3; v_gene: TRBV27; d_gene: .
CDR3aa: CASSLSNTGELFF; CDR3nt: TGTGCCAGCAGCTTATCGAACACCGGGGAGCTGTTTTTT; abundance: .; j_gene: TRBJ2-2; v_gene: TRBV11-2; d_gene: .
CDR3aa: CASSSRDNYGYTF; CDR3nt: TGTGCCAGCAGCTCCCGGGACAACTATGGCTACACCTTC; abundance: few; j_gene: TRBJ1-2; v_gene: TRBV7-2; d_gene: .
CDR3aa: CASSIGTRPPYEQYF; CDR3nt: TGTGCCAGTAGTATCGGGACTCGACCCCCCTACGAGCAGTACTTC; abundance: few; j_gene: TRBJ2-7; v_gene: TRBV19; d_gene: .
CDR3aa: CASSQESYEQYF; CDR3nt: TGTGCCAGCAGTCAGGAATCCTACGAGCAGTACTTC; abundance: .; j_gene: TRBJ2-7; v_gene: TRBV28; d_gene: .
CDR3aa: CASSLHGQGAGETQYF; CDR3nt: TGTGCCAGCAGCCTTCATGGACAGGGGGCTGGAGAGACCCAGTACTTC; abundance: .; j_gene: TRBJ2-5; v_gene: TRBV7-8; d_gene: TRBD1
CDR3aa: CATSREGLQPQHF; CDR3nt: TGTGCCACCAGCAGAGAAGGACTTCAGCCCCAGCATTTT; abundance: few; j_gene: TRBJ1-5; v_gene: TRBV15; d_gene: .
CDR3aa: CASSLLAGGSYNEQFF; CDR3nt: TGTGCCAGCAGCTTGCTAGCGGGCGGTTCCTACAATGAGCAGTTCTTC; abundance: .; j_gene: TRBJ2-1; v_gene: TRBV5-6; d_gene: TRBD2
CDR3aa: CASSSDDTEAFF; CDR3nt: TGTGCCAGCAGTTCTGACGATACTGAAGCTTTCTTT; abundance: .; j_gene: TRBJ1-1; v_gene: TRBV28; d_gene: .
CDR3aa: CASSPDHRTQYF; CDR3nt: TGTGCCAGCTCACCAGACCATAGGACGCAGTATTTT; abundance: .; j_gene: TRBJ2-3; v_gene: TRBV18; d_gene: .
CDR3aa: CASTPLTANYGYTF; CDR3nt: TGTGCCAGCACCCCCTTGACAGCTAACTATGGCTACACCTTC; abundance: .; j_gene: TRBJ1-2; v_gene: TRBV6-1; d_gene: .
CDR3aa: CASSLAGFGYEQYF; CDR3nt: TGTGCCAGCAGCTTGGCAGGGTTCGGCTACGAGCAGTACTTC; abundance: .; j_gene: TRBJ2-7; v_gene: TRBV5-4; d_gene: .
CDR3aa: CASSRDRGAYEQYF; CDR3nt: TGTGCCAGCAGTCGGGACAGGGGGGCCTACGAGCAGTACTTC; abundance: .; j_gene: TRBJ2-7; v_gene: TRBV11-3; d_gene: TRBD1
CDR3aa: CASSADASSYEQYF; CDR3nt: TGCGCCAGCAGCGCGGACGCGAGCTCCTACGAGCAGTACTTC; abundance: .; j_gene: TRBJ2-7; v_gene: TRBV5-1; d_gene: .
CDR3aa: CASRVNPGVIYGYTF; CDR3nt: TGTGCCAGCCGGGTTAATCCGGGTGTCATCTATGGCTACACCTTC; abundance: .; j_gene: TRBJ1-2; v_gene: TRBV6-5; d_gene: .
CDR3aa: CASSEGLVYEQYF; CDR3nt: TGTGCCAGCTCTGAGGGTTTGGTTTACGAGCAGTACTTC; abundance: .; j_gene: TRBJ2-7; v_gene: TRBV7-3; d_gene: .
CDR3aa: CASGLPSGGSTDTQYF; CDR3nt: TGTGCTAGTGGTTTGCCGTCTGGCGGTAGCACAGATACGCAGTATTTT; abundance: .; j_gene: TRBJ2-3; v_gene: TRBV12-5; d_gene: .
CDR3aa: CASSFRDNSPLHF; CDR3nt: TGTGCCAGCAGCTTTAGGGATAATTCACCCCTCCACTTT; abundance: .; j_gene: TRBJ1-6; v_gene: TRBV7-2; d_gene: .
CDR3aa: CASSLGAGGPDTQYF; CDR3nt: TGTGCCAGCAGCTTAGGGGCGGGGGGCCCAGATACGCAGTATTTT; abundance: .; j_gene: TRBJ2-3; v_gene: TRBV7-2; d_gene: TRBD2
CDR3aa: CASSLAGDPSYEQYF; CDR3nt: TGTGCCAGCAGCTTGGCCGGTGACCCATCCTACGAGCAGTACTTC; abundance: .; j_gene: TRBJ2-7; v_gene: TRBV5-5; d_gene: .
CDR3aa: CASSLGLGGRDEQFF; CDR3nt: TGTGCTAGCAGCTTAGGACTGGGAGGTAGGGATGAGCAGTTCTTC; abundance: .; j_gene: TRBJ2-1; v_gene: TRBV7-7; d_gene: .
CDR3aa: CAIWDRKRNTEAFF; CDR3nt: TGCGCCATCTGGGACAGGAAAAGGAACACTGAAGCTTTCTTT; abundance: .; j_gene: TRBJ1-1; v_gene: TRBV10-2; d_gene: TRBD1
CDR3aa: CASKKDRVGTDTQYF; CDR3nt: TGTGCCAGTAAAAAGGACAGGGTGGGCACAGATACGCAGTATTTT; abundance: .; j_gene: TRBJ2-3; v_gene: TRBV19; d_gene: TRBD1
CDR3aa: CASSQEFGVPPTGANVLTF; CDR3nt: TGTGCCAGCAGCCAAGAGTTCGGGGTGCCCCCAACGGGGGCCAACGTCCTGACTTTC; abundance: .; j_gene: TRBJ2-6; v_gene: TRBV14; d_gene: .